A selection of T cell receptor beta chains follows, all from one sample in a study of OX40 agonist ivuxolimab in advanced cancers. Repertoires were generated with immunoSEQ multiplex PCR, while TCRdb's copy carries only in-frame clones and drops some. The data show 60,000 to 85,000 clones, about 77% seen once. The specimen was CD4+ or CD8+ T cells sorted from blood, collected in a trial of the OX40 agonist ivuxolimab. These receptors were obtained from an adult with an advanced solid tumor such as melanoma, head and neck, liver or kidney cancer. Each CDR3 is given with its conserved first and last residue. The D gene is left open where the match is weak. Size values are once, few and many counts, or a class for expanded clones, and some rows have none.

clone size	V gene	J gene	D gene	CDR3 DNA	CDR3 protein
-	TRBV10-3	TRBJ2-7	TRBD1	TGTGCCATCAGTGCTGCGGACAGGGTGGAGTACTTC	CAISAADRVEYF
-	TRBV29-1	TRBJ2-3	-	TGCAGCGCCGGTGGATGGAGCCAGCGTAGCACAGATACGCAGTATTTT	CSAGGWSQRSTDTQYF
once	TRBV4-1	TRBJ2-2	TRBD2	TGCGCCAGCAGTCGACTAGCCCCTACCGGGGAGCTGTTTTTT	CASSRLAPTGELFF
-	TRBV14	TRBJ2-7	-	TGTGCCAGCAGCCTTAAACCCGGGGGAATGGGTATCAGGGAGCAGTACTTC	CASSLKPGGMGIREQYF
-	TRBV21-1	TRBJ2-3	-	TGTGCCAGCAGCAAAGTGGGCGGGAAGCGGGGGCCCACAGATACGCAGTATTTT	CASSKVGGKRGPTDTQYF
few	TRBV6-5	TRBJ1-2	-	TGTGCCAGCAGTACCCAAACAGGGAACTATGGCTACACCTTC	CASSTQTGNYGYTF
-	TRBV7-8	TRBJ1-1	TRBD1	TGTGCCAGCAGCTTAGGGACAGGGAGCATGAACACTGAAGCTTTCTTT	CASSLGTGSMNTEAFF
-	TRBV25-1	TRBJ2-1	TRBD2	TGTGCCAGCAGCCCCTTTGTAGCGGGAGGATCCTACAATGAGCAGTTCTTC	CASSPFVAGGSYNEQFF
-	TRBV5-1	TRBJ2-3	-	TGCGCCAGCAGTTTCGGGGTCGGGGGACAGACTAGCACAGATACGCAGTATTTT	CASSFGVGGQTSTDTQYF
-	TRBV6-6	TRBJ1-2	-	TGTGCCAGCAGCAGTACAGGGTATAACTATGGCTACACCTTC	CASSSTGYNYGYTF
-	TRBV6-1	TRBJ1-2	-	TGTGCCAGCAGCGAGGGGGGGGCTTACTATGGCTACACCTTC	CASSEGGAYYGYTF
few	TRBV28	TRBJ2-4	-	TGTGCCAGCAGGGGGCTCGGAAACATTCAGTACTTC	CASRGLGNIQYF
-	TRBV11-2	TRBJ2-7	TRBD2	TGTGCCAGCAGCCCTCTCGGGGGACTAGCTTCGGGCGAGCAGTACTTC	CASSPLGGLASGEQYF
once	TRBV5-4	TRBJ2-5	TRBD2	TGTGCCAGCAGCTCGGATGGACTAGCGAGACAAGAGACCCAGTACTTC	CASSSDGLARQETQYF
-	TRBV6-6	TRBJ1-3	-	TGTGCCAGCAGAGATCTGGAGTCTGGAAACACCATATATTTT	CASRDLESGNTIYF
-	TRBV11-3	TRBJ1-2	-	TGTGCCAGCAGCCCGGGGGAAAATGGCTACACCTTC	CASSPGENGYTF
many	TRBV6-5	TRBJ1-2	-	TGTGCCAGCAGTTCCCCGACAGAGAACTATGGCTACACCTTC	CASSSPTENYGYTF
-	TRBV21-1	TRBJ2-7	-	TGTGCCAGCAGCAAAGGTCTCACCAACAGGAGAACCTACGAGCAGTACTTC	CASSKGLTNRRTYEQYF
-	TRBV6-5	TRBJ2-3	-	TGTGCCAGCAGTTACTCGAGGGATTTAGCAGATACGCAGTATTTT	CASSYSRDLADTQYF
-	TRBV30	TRBJ1-4	TRBD1	TGTGCCTGGAGACACAGGGGGCTTGTTAATGAAAAACTGTTTTTT	CAWRHRGLVNEKLFF
-	TRBV6-6	TRBJ2-1	TRBD2	TGTGCCAGCAGGGCGGGACTAGCGGGGGGCTGGGATGAGCAGTTCTTC	CASRAGLAGGWDEQFF
-	TRBV18	TRBJ2-3	TRBD2	TGTGCCAGCTCACTCGGGACTAGCGGGGGCACAGATACGCAGTATTTT	CASSLGTSGGTDTQYF
-	TRBV2	TRBJ1-2	TRBD1	TGTGCCAGCAGTGACCGACAGGGTCATAACTATGGCTACACCTTC	CASSDRQGHNYGYTF
-	TRBV5-4	TRBJ2-1	-	TGTGCCAGCAGCTTGGGGGTCGGTTCCTACAATGAGCAGTTCTTC	CASSLGVGSYNEQFF
-	TRBV27	TRBJ2-7	-	TGTGCCAGCAGTCCCAAGACAGGCACGCTTTCCGAGCAGTACTTC	CASSPKTGTLSEQYF
-	TRBV6-1	TRBJ1-2	TRBD1	TGTGCCAGCAGTTTTACGGGACAGGGACACTATGGCTACACCTTC	CASSFTGQGHYGYTF
once	TRBV7-3	TRBJ2-7	-	TGTGCCAGCAGTATCTACGAGCAGTACTTC	CASSIYEQYF
-	TRBV30	TRBJ1-1	TRBD1	TGTGCCTGGGGCGGTCAGGGGGGTTGGACTGAAGCTTTCTTT	CAWGGQGGWTEAFF
-	TRBV29-1	TRBJ2-1	TRBD2	TGCAGCGTTGAATATGGGACTAGCGGGAGCGATGAGCAGTTCTTC	CSVEYGTSGSDEQFF
-	TRBV19	TRBJ1-5	TRBD1	TGTGCCAGTACCCCCCGCCCGGGGACAGGGGGCTTTCATCAGCCCCAGCATTTT	CASTPRPGTGGFHQPQHF
-	TRBV5-1	TRBJ2-2	TRBD2	TGCGCCAGCAGCATTGGGTGGACTAGCGGGGACACCGGGGAGCTGTTTTTT	CASSIGWTSGDTGELFF
-	TRBV2	TRBJ1-3	-	TGTGCCAGCAGCTGGGAGGGAAACACCATATATTTT	CASSWEGNTIYF
-	TRBV7-9	TRBJ1-1	-	TGTGCCAGCAGCTTAGCGGGGAGGAACACTGAAGCTTTCTTT	CASSLAGRNTEAFF
-	TRBV28	TRBJ2-7	-	TGTGCCAGCGGTCCCCCCTACGAGCAGTACTTC	CASGPPYEQYF
-	TRBV2	TRBJ1-4	TRBD1	TGTGCCAGCAGTGAGCCGGCAGGGGGCTGGTTGACTAATGAAAAACTGTTTTTT	CASSEPAGGWLTNEKLFF
-	TRBV30	TRBJ2-3	TRBD1	TGTGCCTGGAGGACAGGGTTGGGCACAGATACGCAGTATTTT	CAWRTGLGTDTQYF
-	TRBV28	TRBJ2-3	-	TGTGCCAGCAGTCATAAGGTGGATACGCAGTATTTT	CASSHKVDTQYF
-	TRBV18	TRBJ2-2	TRBD1	TGTGCCAGCTCACCAGGGACAGGGAACACCGGGGAGCTGTTTTTT	CASSPGTGNTGELFF
-	TRBV19	TRBJ2-3	-	TGTGCCAGTAGTCCAACATCTAGCACAGATACGCAGTATTTT	CASSPTSSTDTQYF
-	TRBV10-2	TRBJ2-5	TRBD2	TGCGCCAGCAGTTCGACGGGGGGTGGCGAGACCCAGTACTTC	CASSSTGGGETQYF
few	TRBV18	TRBJ2-5	-	TGTGCCAGCTCACCAGGAGGGGCTCAAGAGACCCAGTACTTC	CASSPGGAQETQYF
-	TRBV27	TRBJ2-4	-	TGTGCCAGCAGTACCTCAGCCAAAAACATTCAGTACTTC	CASSTSAKNIQYF
-	TRBV7-9	TRBJ1-2	TRBD1	TGTGCCAGCAGCCGTACAGGGGCCGCTACTAACTATGGCTACACCTTC	CASSRTGAATNYGYTF
once	TRBV27	TRBJ1-5	-	TGTGCCAGCAGTCCCAACAGCAATCAGCCCCAGCATTTT	CASSPNSNQPQHF
-	TRBV6-6	TRBJ1-5	-	TGTGCCAGCGCAACAACAGGAAGGGGTCAGCCCCAGCATTTT	CASATTGRGQPQHF
-	TRBV5-4	TRBJ1-1	-	TGTGCCAGCAGCTTGGCCGGACAGAAGAACACTGAAGCTTTCTTT	CASSLAGQKNTEAFF
-	TRBV11-1	TRBJ1-6	-	TGTGCCAGCAGCTTAGAAAATTGGGGCTCACCCCTCCACTTT	CASSLENWGSPLHF
-	TRBV11-2	TRBJ1-3	-	TGTGCCAGCAGCTTAGCCACACTGCTCTCTGGAAACACCATATATTTT	CASSLATLLSGNTIYF
-	TRBV19	TRBJ1-3	-	TGTGCCAGTAGGAGAGAGGCTCTCACGTCTGGAAACACCATATATTTT	CASRREALTSGNTIYF
once	TRBV18	TRBJ2-1	TRBD2	TGTGCCAGCTCACTTGGGCTAGCGGGATTCAATGAGCAGTTCTTC	CASSLGLAGFNEQFF
-	TRBV28	TRBJ1-5	-	TGTGCCAGCAGATCTGGACAGTTCAATCAGCCCCAGCATTTT	CASRSGQFNQPQHF
-	TRBV4-1	TRBJ1-2	-	TGCGCCAGCAGCCAAATTCGGAGGGACTATGGCTACACCTTC	CASSQIRRDYGYTF
few	TRBV27	TRBJ2-7	TRBD2	TGTGCCAGCAGGCTAGCGGGAGCCTACGAGCAGTACTTC	CASRLAGAYEQYF
-	TRBV28	TRBJ2-3	TRBD1	TGTGCCAGCAGTTCTTGGACAGGGACAGATACGCAGTATTTT	CASSSWTGTDTQYF
-	TRBV5-6	TRBJ1-5	TRBD1	TGTGCCAGCAGCTCTCGACAGGGGGCTGGCCAGCCCCAGCATTTT	CASSSRQGAGQPQHF
-	TRBV2	TRBJ2-1	TRBD2	TGTGCCAGCAGTGGGACTAGCGGGGGGGCCACAGTAGATTTCTTC	CASSGTSGGATVDFF
-	TRBV6-5	TRBJ1-6	-	TGTGCCAGCAGTTATGGACAGACCCCCTATAATTCACCCCTCCACTTT	CASSYGQTPYNSPLHF
-	TRBV2	TRBJ2-1	TRBD2	TGTGCCAGCCTGGGAGGGACGTACAACAATGAGCAGTTCTTC	CASLGGTYNNEQFF
-	TRBV7-9	TRBJ2-1	-	TGTGCCAGCAGCGGGGTTGGGAATGAGCAGTTCTTC	CASSGVGNEQFF
few	TRBV5-5	TRBJ2-1	-	TGTGCCAGCAGCAACACAGGGAACTCCTACAATGAGCAGTTCTTC	CASSNTGNSYNEQFF